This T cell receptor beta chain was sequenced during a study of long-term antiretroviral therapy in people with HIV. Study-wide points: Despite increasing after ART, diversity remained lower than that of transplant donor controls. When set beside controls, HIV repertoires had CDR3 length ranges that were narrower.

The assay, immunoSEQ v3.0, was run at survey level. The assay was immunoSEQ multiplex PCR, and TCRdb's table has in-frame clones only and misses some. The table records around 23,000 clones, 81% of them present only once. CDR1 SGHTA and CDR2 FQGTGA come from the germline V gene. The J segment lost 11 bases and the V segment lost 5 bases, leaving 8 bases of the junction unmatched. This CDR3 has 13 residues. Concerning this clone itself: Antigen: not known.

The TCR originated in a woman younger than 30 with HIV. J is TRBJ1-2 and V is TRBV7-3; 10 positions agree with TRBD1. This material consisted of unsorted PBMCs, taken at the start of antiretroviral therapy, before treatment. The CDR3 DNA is TGTGCCAGCAGCCAGAGGACAGGGGGGGAGTACACCTTC. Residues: CASSQRTGGEYTF. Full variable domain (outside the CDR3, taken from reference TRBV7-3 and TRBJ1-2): GAGVSQTPSNKVTEKGKYVELRCDPISGHTALYWYRQSLGQGPEFLIYFQGTGAADDSGLPNDRFFAVRPEGSVSTLKIQRTERGDSAVYLCASSQRTGGEYTFGSGTRLTVV.